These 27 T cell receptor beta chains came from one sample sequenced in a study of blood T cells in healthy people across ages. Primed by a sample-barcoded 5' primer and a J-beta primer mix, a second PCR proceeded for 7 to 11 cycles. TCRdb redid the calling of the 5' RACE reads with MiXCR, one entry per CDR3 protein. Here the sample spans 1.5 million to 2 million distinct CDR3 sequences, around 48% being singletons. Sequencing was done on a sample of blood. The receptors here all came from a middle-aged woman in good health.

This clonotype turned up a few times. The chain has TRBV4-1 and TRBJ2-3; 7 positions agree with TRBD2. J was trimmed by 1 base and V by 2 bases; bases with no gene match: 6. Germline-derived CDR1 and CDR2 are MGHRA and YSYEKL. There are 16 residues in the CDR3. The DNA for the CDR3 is TGCGCCAGCAGCCAAACTTTACGGGAGGGCACAGATACGCAGTATTTT. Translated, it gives CASSQTLREGTDTQYF.

The CDR3, as DNA: TGTGCCAGCACTCTACAGGGGGCACGGGAGAAACTGTTTTTT. This translates into CASTLQGAREKLFF. V usage is TRBV7-9 and J usage is TRBJ1-4; 9 positions agree with TRBD1. The germline CDR1 and CDR2 sequences are SEHNR and FQNEAQ (reference sequence). V shed 7 bases, J shed 11 bases, and the junction held 11 bases outside the gene matches. CDR3 length: 14 amino acids.

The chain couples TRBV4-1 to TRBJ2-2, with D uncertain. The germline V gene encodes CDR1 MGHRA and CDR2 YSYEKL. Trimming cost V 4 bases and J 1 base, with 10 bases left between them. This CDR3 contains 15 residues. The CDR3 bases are TGCGCCAGCAGCCCACAGCGCAGGAACACCGGGGAGCTGTTTTTT. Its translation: CASSPQRRNTGELFF.

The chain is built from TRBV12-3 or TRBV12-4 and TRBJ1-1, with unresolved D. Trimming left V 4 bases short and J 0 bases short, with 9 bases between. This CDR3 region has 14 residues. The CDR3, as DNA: TGTGCCAGCAGTTCCACTCTACTGAACACTGAAGCTTTCTTT. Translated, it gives CASSSTLLNTEAFF.

The CDR3: CATVYPHNYEQYF. The CDR3 DNA reads TGTGCCACCGTGTATCCCCATAACTACGAGCAGTACTTC. The chain couples TRBV6-1 to TRBJ2-4, with D unresolved. The DNA matches TRBJ2-7 better at its end, which makes the J call doubtful. The CDR3 runs 13 residues. CDR1 is MNHNS, CDR2 SASEGT, per germline.

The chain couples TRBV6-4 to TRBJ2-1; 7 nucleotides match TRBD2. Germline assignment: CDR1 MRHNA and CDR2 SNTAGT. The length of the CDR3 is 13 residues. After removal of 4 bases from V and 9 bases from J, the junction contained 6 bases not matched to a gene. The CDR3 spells CASSVTSSAEQFF. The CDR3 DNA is TGTGCCAGCAGTGTGACTAGCTCGGCTGAGCAGTTCTTC.

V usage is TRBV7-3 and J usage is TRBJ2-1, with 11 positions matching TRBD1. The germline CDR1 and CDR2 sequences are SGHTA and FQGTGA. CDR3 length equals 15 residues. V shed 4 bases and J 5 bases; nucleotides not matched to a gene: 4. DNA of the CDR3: TGTGCCAGCAGCTCGCCGGGACAGGGGGACAATGAGCAGTTCTTC. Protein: CASSSPGQGDNEQFF. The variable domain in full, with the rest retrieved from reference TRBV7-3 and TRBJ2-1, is GAGVSQTPSNKVTEKGKYVELRCDPISGHTALYWYRQSLGQGPEFLIYFQGTGAADDSGLPNDRFFAVRPEGSVSTLKIQRTERGDSAVYLCASSSPGQGDNEQFFGPGTRLTVL.

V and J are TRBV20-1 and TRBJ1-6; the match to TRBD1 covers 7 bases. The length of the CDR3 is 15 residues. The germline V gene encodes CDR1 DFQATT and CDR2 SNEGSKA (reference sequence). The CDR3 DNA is TGCAGCCCCCACAGGGGAGGAACCTATAATTCACCCCTCCACTTT. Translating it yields CSPHRGGTYNSPLHF.

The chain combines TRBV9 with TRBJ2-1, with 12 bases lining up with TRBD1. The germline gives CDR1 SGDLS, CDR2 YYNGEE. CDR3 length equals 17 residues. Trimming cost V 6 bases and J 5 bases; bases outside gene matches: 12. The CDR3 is CASMGTGGQPGNNEQFF. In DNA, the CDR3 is TGTGCCAGCATGGGGACAGGGGGCCAACCCGGGAACAATGAGCAGTTCTTC.

CDR3 bases: TGCAGTGCTAGAGGTTTGACAGGGCCCTCCACAGATACGCAGTATTTT. Translating gives CSARGLTGPSTDTQYF. The rearrangement uses TRBV20-1 and TRBJ2-3, with 7 bases identical to TRBD1. The CDR3 length is 16 residues. V shed 1 base and J 2 bases; nucleotides not matched to a gene: 9. Germline V gene lookup returns CDR1 DFQATT and CDR2 SNEGSKA (reference sequence).

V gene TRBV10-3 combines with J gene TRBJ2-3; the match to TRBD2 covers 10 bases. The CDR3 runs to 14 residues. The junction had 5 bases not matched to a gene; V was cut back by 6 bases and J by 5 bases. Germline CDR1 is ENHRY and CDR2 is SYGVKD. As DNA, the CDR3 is TGTGCCATCAGGCTAGCGGGGGTTGGAGATACGCAGTATTTT. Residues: CAIRLAGVGDTQYF.

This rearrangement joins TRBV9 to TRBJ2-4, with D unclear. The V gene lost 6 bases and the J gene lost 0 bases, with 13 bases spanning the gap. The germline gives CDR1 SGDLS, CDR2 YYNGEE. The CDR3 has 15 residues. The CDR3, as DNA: TGTGCCAGCATGGGTCGCAACATAGCCAAAAACATTCAGTACTTC. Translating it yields CASMGRNIAKNIQYF.

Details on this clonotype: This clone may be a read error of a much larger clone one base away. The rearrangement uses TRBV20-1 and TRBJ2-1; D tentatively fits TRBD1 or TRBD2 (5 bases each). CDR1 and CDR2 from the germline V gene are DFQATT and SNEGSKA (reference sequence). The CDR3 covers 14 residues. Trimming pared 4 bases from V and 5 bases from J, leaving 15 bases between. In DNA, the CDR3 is TGCAGTGCTAACCGGGACGGATCACACAATGAGCAGTTCTTC. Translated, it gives CSANRDGSHNEQFF.

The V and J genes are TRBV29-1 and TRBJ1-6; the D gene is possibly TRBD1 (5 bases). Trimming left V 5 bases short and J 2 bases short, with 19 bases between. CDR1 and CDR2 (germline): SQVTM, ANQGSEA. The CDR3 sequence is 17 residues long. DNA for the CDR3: TGCAGCGTTTTTCTGTCGGGGGGAATAACCTATAATTCACCCCTCCACTTT. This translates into CSVFLSGGITYNSPLHF.

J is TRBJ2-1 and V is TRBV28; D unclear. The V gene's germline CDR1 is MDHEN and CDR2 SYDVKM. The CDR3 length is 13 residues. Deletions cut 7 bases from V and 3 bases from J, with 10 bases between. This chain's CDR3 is CASTLTDYNEQFF. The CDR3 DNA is TGTGCCAGCACCTTGACCGACTACAATGAGCAGTTCTTC. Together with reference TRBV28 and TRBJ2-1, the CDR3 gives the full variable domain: DVKVTQSSRYLVKRTGEKVFLECVQDMDHENMFWYRQDPGLGLRLIYFSYDVKMKEKGDIPEGYSVSREKKERFSLILESASTNQTSMYLCASTLTDYNEQFFGPGTRLTVL.

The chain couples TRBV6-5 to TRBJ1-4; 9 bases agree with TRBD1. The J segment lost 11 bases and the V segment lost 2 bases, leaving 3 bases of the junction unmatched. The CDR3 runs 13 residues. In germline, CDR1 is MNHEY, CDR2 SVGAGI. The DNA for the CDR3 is TGTGCCAGCAGTTACGCCACAGGGGGCAAACTGTTTTTT. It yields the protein CASSYATGGKLFF.

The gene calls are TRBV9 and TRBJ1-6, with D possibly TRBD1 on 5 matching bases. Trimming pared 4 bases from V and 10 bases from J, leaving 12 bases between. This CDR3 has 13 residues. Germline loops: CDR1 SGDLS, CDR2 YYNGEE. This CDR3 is CASSQGGRSPLHF. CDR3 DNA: TGTGCCAGCAGCCAGGGTGGAAGGTCACCCCTCCACTTT.

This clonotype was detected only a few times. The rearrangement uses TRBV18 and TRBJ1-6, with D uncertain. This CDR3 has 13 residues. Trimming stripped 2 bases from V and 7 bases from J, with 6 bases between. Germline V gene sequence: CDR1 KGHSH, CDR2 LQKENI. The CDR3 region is CASSPERNSPLHF. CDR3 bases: TGTGCCAGCTCACCAGAACGGAATTCACCCCTCCACTTT. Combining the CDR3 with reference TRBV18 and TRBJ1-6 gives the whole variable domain NAGVMQNPRHLVRRRGQEARLRCSPMKGHSHVYWYRQLPEEGLKFMVYLQKENIIDESGMPKERFSAEFPKEGPSILRIQQVVRGDSAAYFCASSPERNSPLHFGNGTRLTVT.

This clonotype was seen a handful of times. The CDR3 DNA reads as TGTGCCAGCAGCTTGGATGGAGGGAGGGCCTACGAGCAGTACTTC. This codes for CASSLDGGRAYEQYF. This chain joins TRBV5-4 and TRBJ2-7; 7 nucleotides line up with TRBD2. The V and J ends lost 0 bases and 2 bases, in that order; junction bases with no gene match: 5. Germline lookup yields CDR1 SGHNT and CDR2 YYREEE (reference sequence). The CDR3 is 15 residues long.

DNA for the CDR3: TGTGCCACCGAAGCGGGGAGCCGAGATACGCAGTATTTT. Translating gives CATEAGSRDTQYF. V gene TRBV24-1 combines with J gene TRBJ2-3; 7 positions agree with TRBD2. Trimming cost V 9 bases and J 5 bases; bases outside gene matches: 7. The CDR3 is 13 amino acids. CDR1 and CDR2 (germline): KGHDR, SFDVKD.

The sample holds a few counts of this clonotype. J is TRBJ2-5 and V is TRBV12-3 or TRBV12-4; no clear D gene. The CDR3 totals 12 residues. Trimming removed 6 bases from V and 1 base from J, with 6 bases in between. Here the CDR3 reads CASRRTQETQYF. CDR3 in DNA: TGTGCCAGCAGACGTACCCAAGAGACCCAGTACTTC.

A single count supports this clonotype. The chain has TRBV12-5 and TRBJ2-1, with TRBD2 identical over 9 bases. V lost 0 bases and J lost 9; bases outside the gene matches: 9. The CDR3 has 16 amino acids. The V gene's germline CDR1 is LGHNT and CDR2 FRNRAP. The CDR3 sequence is CASGLVSGGGATEQFF. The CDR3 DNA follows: TGTGCTAGTGGTTTGGTATCGGGCGGGGGGGCCACTGAGCAGTTCTTC.

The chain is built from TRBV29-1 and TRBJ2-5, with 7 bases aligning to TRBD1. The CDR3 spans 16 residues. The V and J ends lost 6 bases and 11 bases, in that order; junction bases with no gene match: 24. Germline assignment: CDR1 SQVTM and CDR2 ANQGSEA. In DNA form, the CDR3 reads TGCAGCGTGGGTGGGGGCAGACAGGGTTTGGGGAATGAGCAGTACTTC. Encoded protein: CSVGGGRQGLGNEQYF. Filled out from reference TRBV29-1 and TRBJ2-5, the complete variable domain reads SAVISQKPSRDICQRGTSLTIQCQVDSQVTMMFWYRQQPGQSLTLIATANQGSEATYESGFVIDKFPISRPNLTFSTLTVSNMSPEDSSIYLCSVGGGRQGLGNEQYFGPGTRLLVL.

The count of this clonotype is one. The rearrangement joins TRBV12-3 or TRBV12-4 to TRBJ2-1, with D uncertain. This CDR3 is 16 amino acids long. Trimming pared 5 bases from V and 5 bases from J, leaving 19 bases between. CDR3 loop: CASSGSLGTAHNEQFF. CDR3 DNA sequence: TGTGCCAGCAGTGGGTCCCTGGGAACAGCCCACAATGAGCAGTTCTTC.

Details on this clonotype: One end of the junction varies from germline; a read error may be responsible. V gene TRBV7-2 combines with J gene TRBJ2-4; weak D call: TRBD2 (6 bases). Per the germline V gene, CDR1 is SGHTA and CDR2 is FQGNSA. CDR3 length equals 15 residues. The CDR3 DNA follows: TGTGCCAGCAGCTTGATAGCGGCCGCCAAAAACATTCAGAACTTC. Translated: CASSLIAAAKNIQNF.

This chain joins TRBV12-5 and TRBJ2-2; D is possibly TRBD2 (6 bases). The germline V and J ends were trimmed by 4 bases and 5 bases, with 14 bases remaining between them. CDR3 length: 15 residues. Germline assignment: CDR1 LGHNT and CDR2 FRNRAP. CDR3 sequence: CASGSGDPGTGELFF. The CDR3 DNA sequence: TGTGCTAGTGGTTCGGGGGACCCCGGAACCGGGGAGCTGTTTTTT.

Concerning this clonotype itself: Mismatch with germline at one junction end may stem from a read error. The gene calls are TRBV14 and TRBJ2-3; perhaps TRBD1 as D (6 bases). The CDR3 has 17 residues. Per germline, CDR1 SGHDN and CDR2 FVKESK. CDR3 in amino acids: CTSSQDRGRDIKDTQYF. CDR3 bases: TGTACCAGCAGCCAAGATAGAGGTCGGGACATCAAAGATACGCAGTATTTT.